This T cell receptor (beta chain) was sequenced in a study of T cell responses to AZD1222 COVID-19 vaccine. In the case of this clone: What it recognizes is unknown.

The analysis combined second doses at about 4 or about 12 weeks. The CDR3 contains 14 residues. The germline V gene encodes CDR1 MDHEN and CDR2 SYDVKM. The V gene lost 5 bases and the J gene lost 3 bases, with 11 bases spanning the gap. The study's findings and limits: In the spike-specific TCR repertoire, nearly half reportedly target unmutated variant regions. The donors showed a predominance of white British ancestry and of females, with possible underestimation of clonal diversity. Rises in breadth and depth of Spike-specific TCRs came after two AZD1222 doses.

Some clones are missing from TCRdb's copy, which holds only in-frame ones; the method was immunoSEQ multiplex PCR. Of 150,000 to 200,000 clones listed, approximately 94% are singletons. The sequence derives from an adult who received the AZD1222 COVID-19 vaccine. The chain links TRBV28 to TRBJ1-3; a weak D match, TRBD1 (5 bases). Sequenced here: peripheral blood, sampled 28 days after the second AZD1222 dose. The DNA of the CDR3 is TGTGCCAGCAGTGTAGAGAGGGGTGGAAACACCATATATTTT. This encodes CASSVERGGNTIYF.